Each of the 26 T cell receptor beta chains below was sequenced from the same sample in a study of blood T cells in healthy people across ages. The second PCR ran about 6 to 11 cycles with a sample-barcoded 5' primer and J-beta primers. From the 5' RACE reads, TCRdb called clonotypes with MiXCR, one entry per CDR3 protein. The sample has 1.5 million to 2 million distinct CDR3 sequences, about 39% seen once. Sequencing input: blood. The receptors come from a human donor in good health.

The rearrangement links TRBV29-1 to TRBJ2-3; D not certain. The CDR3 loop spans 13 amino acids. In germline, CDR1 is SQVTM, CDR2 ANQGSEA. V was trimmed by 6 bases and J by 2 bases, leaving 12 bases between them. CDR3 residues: CSVCMGFTDTQYF. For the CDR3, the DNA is TGCAGCGTCTGCATGGGGTTCACAGATACGCAGTATTTT.

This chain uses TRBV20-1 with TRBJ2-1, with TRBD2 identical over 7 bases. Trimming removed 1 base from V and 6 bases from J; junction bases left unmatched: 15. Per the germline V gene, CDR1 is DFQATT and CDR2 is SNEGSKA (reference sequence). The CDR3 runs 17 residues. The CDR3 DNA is TGCAGTGCTAGAGCTCTCGATGGGGGGGGAAACGGCAATGAGCAGTTCTTC. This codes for CSARALDGGGNGNEQFF.

The chain's CDR3 is CASSLDIGATNEKLFF. The CDR3 region has the DNA TGTGCCAGCAGCCTGGACATAGGGGCAACTAATGAAAAACTGTTTTTT. The chain combines TRBV5-6 with TRBJ1-4, with D tentatively TRBD1 (5 bases). V gave up 4 bases and J gave up 0 bases, with 13 bases separating them. CDR3 length equals 16 residues. Germline V gene lookup returns CDR1 SGHDT and CDR2 YYEEEE.

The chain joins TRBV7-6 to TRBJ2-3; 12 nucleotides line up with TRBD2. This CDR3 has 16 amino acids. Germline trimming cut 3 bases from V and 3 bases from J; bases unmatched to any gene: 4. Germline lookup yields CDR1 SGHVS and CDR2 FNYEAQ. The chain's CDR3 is CASSFRTSGETDTQYF. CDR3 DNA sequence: TGTGCCAGCAGCTTCCGGACTAGCGGGGAAACAGATACGCAGTATTTT. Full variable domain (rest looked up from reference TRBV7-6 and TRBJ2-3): GAGVSQSPRYKVTKRGQDVALRCDPISGHVSLYWYRQALGQGPEFLTYFNYEAQQDKSGLPNDRFSAERPEGSISTLTIQRTEQRDSAMYRCASSFRTSGETDTQYFGPGTRLTVL.

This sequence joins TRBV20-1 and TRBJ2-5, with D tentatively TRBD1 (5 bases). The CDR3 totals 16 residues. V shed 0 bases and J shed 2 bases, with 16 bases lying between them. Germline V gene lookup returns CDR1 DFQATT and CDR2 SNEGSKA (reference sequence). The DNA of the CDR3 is TGCAGTGCTAGAGATCTGGGGCTAACAGGTCAAGAGACCCAGTACTTC. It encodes CSARDLGLTGQETQYF.

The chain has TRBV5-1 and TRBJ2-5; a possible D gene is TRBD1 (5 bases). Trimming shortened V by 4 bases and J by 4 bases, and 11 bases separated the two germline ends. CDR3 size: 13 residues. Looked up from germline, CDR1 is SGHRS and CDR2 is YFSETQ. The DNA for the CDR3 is TGCGCCAGCAGCCGGACAAATAGAGAGACCCAGTACTTC. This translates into CASSRTNRETQYF.

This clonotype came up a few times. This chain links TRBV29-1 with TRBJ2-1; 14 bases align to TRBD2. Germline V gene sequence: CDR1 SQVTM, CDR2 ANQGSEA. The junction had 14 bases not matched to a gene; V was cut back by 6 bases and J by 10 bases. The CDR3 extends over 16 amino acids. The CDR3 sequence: CSVSRVTSGGGEEQFF. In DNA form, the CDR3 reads TGCAGCGTCTCTCGAGTGACTAGCGGGGGGGGCGAGGAGCAGTTCTTC.

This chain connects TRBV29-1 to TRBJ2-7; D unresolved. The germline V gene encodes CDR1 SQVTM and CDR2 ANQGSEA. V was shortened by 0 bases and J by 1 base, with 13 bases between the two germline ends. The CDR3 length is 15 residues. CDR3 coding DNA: TGCAGCGTTGAAGACCCCGACTCAGTTTCCTACGAGCAGTACTTC. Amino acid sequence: CSVEDPDSVSYEQYF.

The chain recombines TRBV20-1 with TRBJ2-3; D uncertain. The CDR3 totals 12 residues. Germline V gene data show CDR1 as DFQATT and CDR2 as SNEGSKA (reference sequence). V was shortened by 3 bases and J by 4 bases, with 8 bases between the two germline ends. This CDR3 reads CSASDQADTQYF. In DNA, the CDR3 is TGCAGTGCTAGTGACCAGGCAGATACGCAGTATTTT.

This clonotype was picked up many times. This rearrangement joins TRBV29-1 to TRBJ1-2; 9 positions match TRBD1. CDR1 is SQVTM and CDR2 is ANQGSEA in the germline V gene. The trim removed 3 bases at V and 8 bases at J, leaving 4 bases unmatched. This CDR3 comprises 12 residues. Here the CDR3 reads CSVEGQGQGYTF. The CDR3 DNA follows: TGCAGCGTTGAGGGACAGGGACAAGGCTACACCTTC.

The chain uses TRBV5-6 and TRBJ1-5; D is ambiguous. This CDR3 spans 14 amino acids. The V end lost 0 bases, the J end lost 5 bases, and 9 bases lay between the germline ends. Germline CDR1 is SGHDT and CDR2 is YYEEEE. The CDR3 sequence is CASSLALTYQPQHF. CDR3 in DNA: TGTGCCAGCAGCTTGGCCCTCACGTATCAGCCCCAGCATTTT.

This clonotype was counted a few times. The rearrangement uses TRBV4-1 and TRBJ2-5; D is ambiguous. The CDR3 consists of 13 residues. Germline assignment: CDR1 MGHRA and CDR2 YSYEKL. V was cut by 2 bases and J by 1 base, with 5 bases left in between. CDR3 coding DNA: TGCGCCAGCAGCCAAATAATCCAAGAGACCCAGTACTTC. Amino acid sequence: CASSQIIQETQYF.

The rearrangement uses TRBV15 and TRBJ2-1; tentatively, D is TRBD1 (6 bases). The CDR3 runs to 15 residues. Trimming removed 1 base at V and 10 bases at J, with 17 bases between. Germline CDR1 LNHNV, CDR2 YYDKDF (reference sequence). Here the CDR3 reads CATSRVSQGTYEQFF. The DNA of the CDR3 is TGTGCCACCAGCAGAGTTTCACAGGGAACCTACGAGCAGTTCTTC.

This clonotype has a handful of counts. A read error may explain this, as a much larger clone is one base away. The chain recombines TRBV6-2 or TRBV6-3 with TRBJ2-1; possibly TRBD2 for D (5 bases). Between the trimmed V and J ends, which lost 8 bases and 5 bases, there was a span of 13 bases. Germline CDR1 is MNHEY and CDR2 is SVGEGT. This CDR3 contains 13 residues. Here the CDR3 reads CASAFPADNEQFF. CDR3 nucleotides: TGTGCCAGCGCTTTCCCAGCGGACAATGAGCAGTTCTTC.

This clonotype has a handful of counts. The CDR3 DNA reads as TGTGCCAGCAGCTTAATACAGGTGAACACTGAAGCTTTCTTT. It codes for CASSLIQVNTEAFF. The J gene is TRBJ1-1, the V gene TRBV7-9; tentative D call: TRBD1 (5 bases). V was pared by 2 bases and J by 0 bases, with 7 bases between. The germline gives CDR1 SEHNR, CDR2 FQNEAQ (reference sequence). CDR3 length: 14 residues.

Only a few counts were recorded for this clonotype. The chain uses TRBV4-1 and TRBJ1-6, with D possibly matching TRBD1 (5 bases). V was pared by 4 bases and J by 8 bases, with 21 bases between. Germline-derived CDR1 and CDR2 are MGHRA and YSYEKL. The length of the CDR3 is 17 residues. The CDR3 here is CASSPQIAGGWDSPLHF. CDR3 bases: TGCGCCAGCAGCCCACAAATAGCGGGGGGTTGGGATTCACCCCTCCACTTT.

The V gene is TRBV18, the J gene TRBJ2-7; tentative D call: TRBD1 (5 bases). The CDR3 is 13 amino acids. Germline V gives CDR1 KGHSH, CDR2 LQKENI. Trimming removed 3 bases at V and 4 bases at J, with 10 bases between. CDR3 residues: CASSPDSVYEQYF. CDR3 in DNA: TGTGCCAGCTCACCCGACAGCGTATACGAGCAGTACTTC.

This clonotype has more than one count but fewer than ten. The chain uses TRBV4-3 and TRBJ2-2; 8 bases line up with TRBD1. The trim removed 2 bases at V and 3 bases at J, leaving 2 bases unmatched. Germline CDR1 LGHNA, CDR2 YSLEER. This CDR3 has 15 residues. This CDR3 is CASSQTTGDTGELFF. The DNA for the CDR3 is TGCGCCAGCAGCCAAACGACAGGGGACACCGGGGAGCTGTTTTTT.

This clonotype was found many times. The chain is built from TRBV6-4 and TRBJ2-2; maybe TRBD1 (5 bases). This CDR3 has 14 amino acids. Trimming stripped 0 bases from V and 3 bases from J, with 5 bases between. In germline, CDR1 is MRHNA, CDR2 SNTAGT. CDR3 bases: TGTGCCAGCAGTGACTCACAGGACACCGGGGAGCTGTTTTTT. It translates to CASSDSQDTGELFF.

The CDR3 sequence: CASSLVATVAYEQYF. The CDR3 coding sequence is TGTGCCAGCAGCTTAGTGGCGACAGTCGCCTACGAGCAGTACTTC. This chain joins TRBV11-2 and TRBJ2-7; weak D call: TRBD1 (5 bases). CDR3 length: 15 amino acids. CDR1 and CDR2 (germline): SGHAT, FQNNGV. Deletions cut 1 base from V and 2 bases from J, with 12 bases between.

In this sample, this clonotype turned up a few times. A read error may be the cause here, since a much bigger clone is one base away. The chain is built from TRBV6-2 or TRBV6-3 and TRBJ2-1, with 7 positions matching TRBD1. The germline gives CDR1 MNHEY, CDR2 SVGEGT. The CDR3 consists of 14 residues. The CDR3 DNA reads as TGTGCCAACAGTTACTCGACAGGGTACAATGAGCAGTTCTTC. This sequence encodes CANSYSTGYNEQFF.

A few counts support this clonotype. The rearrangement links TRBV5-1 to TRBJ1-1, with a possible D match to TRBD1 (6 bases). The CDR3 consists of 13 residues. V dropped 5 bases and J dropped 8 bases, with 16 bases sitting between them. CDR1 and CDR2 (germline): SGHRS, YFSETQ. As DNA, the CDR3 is TGCGCCAGCAGGCTGAACAGGGAGTGGGAAGCTTTCTTT. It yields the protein CASRLNREWEAFF.

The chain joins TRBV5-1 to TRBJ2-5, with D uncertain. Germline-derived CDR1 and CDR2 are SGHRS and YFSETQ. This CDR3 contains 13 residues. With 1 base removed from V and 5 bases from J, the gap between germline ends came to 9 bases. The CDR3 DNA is TGCGCCAGCAGCTTGTTGGCGTGGGAGACCCAGTACTTC. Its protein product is CASSLLAWETQYF.

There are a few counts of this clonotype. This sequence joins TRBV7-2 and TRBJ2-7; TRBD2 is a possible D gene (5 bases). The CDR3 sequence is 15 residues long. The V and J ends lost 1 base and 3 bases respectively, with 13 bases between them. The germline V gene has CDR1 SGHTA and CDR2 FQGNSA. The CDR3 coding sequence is TGTGCCAGCAGCTTAGGGTCAGGACGGGACTACGAGCAGTACTTC. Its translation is CASSLGSGRDYEQYF.

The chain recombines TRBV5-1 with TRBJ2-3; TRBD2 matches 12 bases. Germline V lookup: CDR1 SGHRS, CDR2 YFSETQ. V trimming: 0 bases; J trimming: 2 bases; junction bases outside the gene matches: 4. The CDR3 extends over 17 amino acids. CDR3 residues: CASSLVTSGGHTDTQYF. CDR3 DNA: TGCGCCAGCAGCTTGGTGACTAGCGGGGGACACACAGATACGCAGTATTTT.

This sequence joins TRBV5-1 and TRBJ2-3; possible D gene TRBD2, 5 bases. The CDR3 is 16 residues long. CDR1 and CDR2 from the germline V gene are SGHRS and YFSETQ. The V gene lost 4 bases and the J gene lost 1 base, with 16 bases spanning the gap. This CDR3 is CASSEGRVWGTDTQYF. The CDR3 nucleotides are TGCGCCAGCAGCGAGGGAAGGGTGTGGGGCACAGATACGCAGTATTTT.